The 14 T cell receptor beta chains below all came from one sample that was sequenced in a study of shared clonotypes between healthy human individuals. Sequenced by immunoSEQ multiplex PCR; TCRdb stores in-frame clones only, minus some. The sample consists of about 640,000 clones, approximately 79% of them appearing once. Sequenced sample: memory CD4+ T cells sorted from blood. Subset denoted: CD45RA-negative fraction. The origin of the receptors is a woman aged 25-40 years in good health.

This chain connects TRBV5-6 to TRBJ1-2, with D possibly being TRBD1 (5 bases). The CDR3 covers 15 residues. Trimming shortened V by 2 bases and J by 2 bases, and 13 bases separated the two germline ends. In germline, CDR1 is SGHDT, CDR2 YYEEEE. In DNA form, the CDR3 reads TGTGCCAGCAGCTTCCGGGACCGTCTGAACTATGGCTACACCTTC. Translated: CASSFRDRLNYGYTF.

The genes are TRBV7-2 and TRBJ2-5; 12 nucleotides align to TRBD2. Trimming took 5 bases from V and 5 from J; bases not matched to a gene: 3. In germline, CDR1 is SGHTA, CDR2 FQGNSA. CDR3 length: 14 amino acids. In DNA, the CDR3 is TGTGCCAGCAGCCCGACTAGCGGGAGTGAGACCCAGTACTTC. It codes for CASSPTSGSETQYF. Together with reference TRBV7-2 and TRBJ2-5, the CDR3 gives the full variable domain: GAGVSQSPSNKVTEKGKDVELRCDPISGHTALYWYRQSLGQGLEFLIYFQGNSAPDKSGLPSDRFSAERTGGSVSTLTIQRTQQEDSAVYLCASSPTSGSETQYFGPGTRLLVL.

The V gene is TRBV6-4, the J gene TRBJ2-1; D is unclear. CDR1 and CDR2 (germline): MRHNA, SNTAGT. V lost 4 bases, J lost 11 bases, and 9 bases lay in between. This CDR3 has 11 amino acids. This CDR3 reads CASSVGGKQFF. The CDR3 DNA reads TGTGCCAGCAGTGTTGGTGGGAAGCAGTTCTTC.

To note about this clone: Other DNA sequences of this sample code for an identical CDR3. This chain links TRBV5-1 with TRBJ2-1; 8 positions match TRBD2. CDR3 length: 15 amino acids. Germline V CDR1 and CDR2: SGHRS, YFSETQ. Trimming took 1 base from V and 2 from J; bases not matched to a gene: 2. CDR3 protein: CASSLTSGTYNEQFF. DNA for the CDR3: TGCGCCAGCAGCTTGACTAGCGGAACCTACAATGAGCAGTTCTTC.

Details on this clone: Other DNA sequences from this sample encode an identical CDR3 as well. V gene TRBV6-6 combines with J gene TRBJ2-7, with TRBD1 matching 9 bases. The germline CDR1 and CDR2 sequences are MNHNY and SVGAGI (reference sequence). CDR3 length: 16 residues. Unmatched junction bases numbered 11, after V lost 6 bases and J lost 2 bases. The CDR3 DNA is TGTGCCAGCAGACCCGACAGGGGGAAGAGGACCTACGAGCAGTACTTC. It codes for CASRPDRGKRTYEQYF.

Written as DNA, the CDR3 is TGTGCCAGCTCACCAGGACACTCCCAAGAGACCCAGTACTTC. Protein product: CASSPGHSQETQYF. This chain connects TRBV18 to TRBJ2-5; TRBD1 is a possible D gene (5 bases). This CDR3 is built from 14 residues. Per the germline V gene, CDR1 is KGHSH and CDR2 is LQKENI. Trimming took off 2 bases at V and 1 base at J, with 8 bases between the two ends.

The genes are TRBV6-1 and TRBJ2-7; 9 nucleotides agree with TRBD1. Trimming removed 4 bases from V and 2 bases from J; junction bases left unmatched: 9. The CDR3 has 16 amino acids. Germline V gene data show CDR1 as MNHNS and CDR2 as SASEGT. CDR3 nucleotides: TGTGCCAGCAGTGGGACAGGGGCCACGTCTACCTACGAGCAGTACTTC. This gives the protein CASSGTGATSTYEQYF.

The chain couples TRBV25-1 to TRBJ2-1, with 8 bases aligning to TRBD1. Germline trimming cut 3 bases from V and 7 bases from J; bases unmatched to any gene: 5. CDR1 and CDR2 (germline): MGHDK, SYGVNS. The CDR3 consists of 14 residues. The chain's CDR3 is CASSDPQGANEQFF. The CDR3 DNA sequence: TGTGCCAGCAGTGACCCGCAGGGGGCAAATGAGCAGTTCTTC.

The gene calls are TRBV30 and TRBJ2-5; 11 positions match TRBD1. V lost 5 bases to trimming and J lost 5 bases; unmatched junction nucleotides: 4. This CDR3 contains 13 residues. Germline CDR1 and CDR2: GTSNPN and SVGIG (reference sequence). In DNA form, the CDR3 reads TGTGCCTGGGGACAGGGGGCGAGGGAGACCCAGTACTTC. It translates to CAWGQGARETQYF. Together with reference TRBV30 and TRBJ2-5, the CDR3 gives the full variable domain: SQTIHQWPATLVQPVGSPLSLECTVEGTSNPNLYWYRQAAGRGLQLLFYSVGIGQISSEVPQNLSASRPQDRQFILSSKKLLLSDSGFYLCAWGQGARETQYFGPGTRLLVL.

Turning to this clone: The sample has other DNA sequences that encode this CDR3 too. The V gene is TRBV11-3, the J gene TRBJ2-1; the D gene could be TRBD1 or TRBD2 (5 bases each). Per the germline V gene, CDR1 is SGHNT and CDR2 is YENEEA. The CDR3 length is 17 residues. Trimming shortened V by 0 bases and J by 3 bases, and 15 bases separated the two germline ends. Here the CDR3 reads CASSLESGTGGYNEQFF. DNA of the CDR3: TGTGCCAGCAGCTTAGAGTCCGGGACCGGAGGCTACAATGAGCAGTTCTTC.

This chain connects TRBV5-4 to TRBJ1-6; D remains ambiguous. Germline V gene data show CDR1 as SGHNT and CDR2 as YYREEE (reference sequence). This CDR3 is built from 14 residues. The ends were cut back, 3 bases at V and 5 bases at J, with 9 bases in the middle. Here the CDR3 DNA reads TGTGCCAGCAGCTGGTACAGCGATAATTCACCCCTCCACTTT. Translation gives CASSWYSDNSPLHF.

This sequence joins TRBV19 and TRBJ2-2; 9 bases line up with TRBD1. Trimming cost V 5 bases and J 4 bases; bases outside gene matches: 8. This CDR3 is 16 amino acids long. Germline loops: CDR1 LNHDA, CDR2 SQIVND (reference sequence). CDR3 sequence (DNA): TGTGCCAGTAGTGATCGACAGGGGGACTTCACCGGGGAGCTGTTTTTT. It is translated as CASSDRQGDFTGELFF.

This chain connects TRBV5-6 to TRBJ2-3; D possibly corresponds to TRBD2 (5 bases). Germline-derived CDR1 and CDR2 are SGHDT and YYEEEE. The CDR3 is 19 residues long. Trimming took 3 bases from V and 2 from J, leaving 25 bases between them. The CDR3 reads CASSSRGRGRPLITDTQYF. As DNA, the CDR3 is TGTGCCAGCAGCTCGCGAGGTCGCGGGCGCCCTCTGATCACAGATACGCAGTATTTT.

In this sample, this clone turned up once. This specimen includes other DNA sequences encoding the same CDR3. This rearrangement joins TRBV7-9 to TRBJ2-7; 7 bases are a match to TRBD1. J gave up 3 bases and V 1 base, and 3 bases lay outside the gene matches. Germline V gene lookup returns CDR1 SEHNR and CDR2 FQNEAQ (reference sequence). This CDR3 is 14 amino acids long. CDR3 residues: CASSLGQGVYEQYF. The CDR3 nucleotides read TGTGCCAGCAGCTTAGGGCAGGGGGTCTACGAGCAGTACTTC.